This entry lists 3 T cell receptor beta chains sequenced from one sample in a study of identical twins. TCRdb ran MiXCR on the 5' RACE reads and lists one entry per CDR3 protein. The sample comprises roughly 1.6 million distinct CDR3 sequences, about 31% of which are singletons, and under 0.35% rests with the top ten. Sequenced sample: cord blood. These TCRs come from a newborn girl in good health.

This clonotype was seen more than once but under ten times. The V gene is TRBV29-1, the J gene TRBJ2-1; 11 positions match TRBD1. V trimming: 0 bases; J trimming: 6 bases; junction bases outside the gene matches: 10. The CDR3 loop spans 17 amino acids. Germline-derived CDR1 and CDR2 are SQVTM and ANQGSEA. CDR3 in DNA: TGCAGCGTTGAAGATGGGACGAGGACAGGGGGCTTCAATGAGCAGTTCTTC. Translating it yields CSVEDGTRTGGFNEQFF.

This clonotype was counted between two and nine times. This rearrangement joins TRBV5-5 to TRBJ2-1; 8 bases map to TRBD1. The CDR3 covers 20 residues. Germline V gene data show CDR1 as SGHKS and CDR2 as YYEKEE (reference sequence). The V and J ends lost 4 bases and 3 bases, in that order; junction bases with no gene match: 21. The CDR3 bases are TGTGCCAGCAGCGACAGGGGTAGAACTTACTACTACTACTACTACAATGAGCAGTTCTTC. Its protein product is CASSDRGRTYYYYYYNEQFF.

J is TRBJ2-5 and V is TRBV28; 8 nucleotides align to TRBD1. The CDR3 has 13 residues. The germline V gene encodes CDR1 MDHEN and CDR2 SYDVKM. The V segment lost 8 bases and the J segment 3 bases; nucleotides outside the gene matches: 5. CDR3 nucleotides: TGTGCCAGCGAGCCAGGGGGCGAAGAGACCCAGTACTTC. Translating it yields CASEPGGEETQYF. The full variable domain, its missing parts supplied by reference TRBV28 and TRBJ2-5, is DVKVTQSSRYLVKRTGEKVFLECVQDMDHENMFWYRQDPGLGLRLIYFSYDVKMKEKGDIPEGYSVSREKKERFSLILESASTNQTSMYLCASEPGGEETQYFGPGTRLLVL.